Each of the 14 T cell receptor beta chains below was sequenced from the same sample in a study of tumor-infiltrating lymphocytes in localized non-small cell lung cancer. TCRdb's table, derived via immunoSEQ multiplex PCR, lists solely in-frame clones and lacks some. The sample includes just over 14,000 clones, more than 80% of them seen just once. Material: lung tumor tissue. The receptors shown here come from a human donor with non-small cell lung cancer.

This chain joins TRBV10-3 and TRBJ2-3; D may match TRBD1 or TRBD2 (6 bases each). Between the trimmed V and J ends, which lost 0 bases and 2 bases, there was a span of 9 bases. Germline-derived CDR1 and CDR2 are ENHRY and SYGVKD. CDR3 size: 15 residues. As DNA, the CDR3 is TGTGCCATCAGTGAGTCGAGGGGGGACACAGATACGCAGTATTTT. It codes for CAISESRGDTDTQYF.

V usage is TRBV6-5 and J usage is TRBJ2-5; D unclear. This CDR3 is built from 11 residues. V lost 8 bases, J lost 5 bases, and 9 bases lay in between. The germline CDR1 and CDR2 sequences are MNHEY and SVGAGI. CDR3 sequence: CASRIGETQYF. The DNA of the CDR3 is TGTGCCAGCCGGATAGGGGAGACCCAGTACTTC.

The genes are TRBV30 and TRBJ1-2; 8 bases fit TRBD1. V dropped 3 bases and J dropped 5; count of bases not matched to a gene: 5. The CDR3 runs to 13 residues. CDR1 GTSNPN and CDR2 SVGIG come from the germline V gene (reference sequence). CDR3 in amino acids: CAWRGQAGYGYTF. The CDR3 region has the DNA TGTGCCTGGAGGGGACAGGCCGGGTATGGCTACACCTTC.

This clone has just one count. This chain joins TRBV7-8 and TRBJ1-5; D possibly corresponds to TRBD1 (5 bases). Germline V gives CDR1 SGHVS, CDR2 FQNEAQ. The germline V and J ends were trimmed by 5 bases and 4 bases, with 9 bases remaining between them. The CDR3 runs 13 residues. CDR3 region: CASSKQENQPQHF. CDR3 coding DNA: TGTGCCAGCAGCAAACAGGAGAATCAGCCCCAGCATTTT. Full variable domain (rest looked up from reference TRBV7-8 and TRBJ1-5): GAGVSQSPRYKVAKRGQDVALRCDPISGHVSLFWYQQALGQGPEFLTYFQNEAQLDKSGLPSDRFFAERPEGSVSTLKIQRTQQEDSAVYLCASSKQENQPQHFGDGTRLSIL.

In this sample, this clone turned up a few times. The chain combines TRBV30 with TRBJ1-5, with 7 bases that match TRBD1. The CDR3 runs 14 residues. CDR1 GTSNPN and CDR2 SVGIG come from the germline V gene (reference sequence). V lost 1 base and J lost 6; bases outside the gene matches: 6. The CDR3 reads CAWSAGTVGQPQHF. The CDR3 region has the DNA TGTGCCTGGAGTGCCGGGACAGTCGGTCAGCCCCAGCATTTT.

The genes are TRBV7-2 and TRBJ2-3; 12 positions agree with TRBD2. Germline V gene data show CDR1 as SGHTA and CDR2 as FQGNSA. This CDR3 region has 17 residues. V lost 5 bases and J lost 8; bases outside the gene matches: 14. The CDR3 DNA sequence: TGTGCCAGCAGCCCCCGGGTGGCTAGCGGGAGGGACCTTACGCAGTATTTT. Amino acid sequence: CASSPRVASGRDLTQYF.

This sequence joins TRBV7-2 and TRBJ1-2, with TRBD1 identical over 7 bases. Germline values: CDR1 SGHTA, CDR2 FQGNSA. The CDR3 is 15 residues long. Trimming removed 2 bases from V and 2 bases from J; junction bases left unmatched: 5. In DNA, the CDR3 is TGTGCCAGCAGCTTACGGGACAGAGACAACTATGGCTACACCTTC. Translated, it gives CASSLRDRDNYGYTF.

V gene TRBV7-2 combines with J gene TRBJ2-3; D remains unclear. The CDR3 is 11 residues long. Trimming took off 5 bases at V and 5 bases at J, with 5 bases between the two ends. Germline V CDR1 and CDR2: SGHTA, FQGNSA. As DNA, the CDR3 is TGTGCCAGCAGCCTGCAAGATACGCAGTATTTT. It codes for CASSLQDTQYF.

This clone appeared a single time. The rearrangement uses TRBV19 and TRBJ2-3, with D unclear. Deletions cut 6 bases from V and 12 bases from J, with 19 bases between. The CDR3 covers 13 residues. Germline lookup yields CDR1 LNHDA and CDR2 SQIVND (reference sequence). This CDR3 is CASSSVGATNQYF. CDR3 DNA: TGTGCCAGTAGCTCAGTGGGCGCTACCAACCAGTATTTT.

This chain uses TRBV28 with TRBJ2-3, with D perhaps TRBD1 (6 bases). The CDR3 runs 17 residues. V shed 7 bases and J shed 1 base, with 21 bases lying between them. Germline CDR1 reads MDHEN; CDR2 reads SYDVKM. The CDR3 DNA follows: TGTGCCAGCACCCTCCTAAGAGGGGCAGGGGGCACAGATACGCAGTATTTT. Its protein product is CASTLLRGAGGTDTQYF.

The V call is TRBV2, the J call TRBJ2-4; 7 positions match TRBD2. The V gene end was trimmed by 4 bases and the J gene end by 9 bases; junction bases not matched to a gene: 3. CDR3 length equals 12 residues. CDR1 SNHLY and CDR2 FYNNEI come from the germline V gene. CDR3 nucleotides: TGTGCCAGCAGTGGAGCTAGCGGCATTCAGTACTTC. Translation: CASSGASGIQYF.

The chain joins TRBV2 to TRBJ2-2; the D is unclear. V dropped 5 bases and J dropped 4 bases, with 14 bases sitting between them. This CDR3 is 15 amino acids long. Per the germline V gene, CDR1 is SNHLY and CDR2 is FYNNEI. The CDR3 DNA follows: TGTGCCAGCAGTTCCGTCCCCGGCGCCACCGGGGAGCTGTTTTTT. Its translation is CASSSVPGATGELFF.

CDR3 in DNA: TGTGCCTGGAGGGATAGCGGGAACGAGCAGTACTTC. This sequence encodes CAWRDSGNEQYF. The V call is TRBV30, the J call TRBJ2-7; TRBD2 matches 8 bases. Germline V gives CDR1 GTSNPN, CDR2 SVGIG (reference sequence). The CDR3 extends over 12 amino acids. V lost 3 bases and J lost 5; bases outside the gene matches: 3.

V usage is TRBV4-2 and J usage is TRBJ2-1, with D perhaps TRBD2 (5 bases). V was shortened by 1 base and J by 5 bases, with 15 bases between the two germline ends. Germline loops: CDR1 LGHNA, CDR2 YNFKEQ. The CDR3 length is 16 residues. The DNA for the CDR3 is TGTGCCAGCAGCCAAGTGGGAAGCGGAAACGACAATGAGCAGTTCTTC. This translates into CASSQVGSGNDNEQFF.